This T cell receptor beta chain appears in the sequencing data of a study of siplizumab effects on memory and regulatory T cells. Germline V gene data show CDR1 as GTSNPN and CDR2 as SVGIG (reference sequence). V was clipped by 3 bases and J by 4 bases, with 10 bases between them. CDR3 length: 13 residues. The method was immunoSEQ multiplex PCR; TCRdb's version includes in-frame clones alone and lacks a portion of them. The sample has 87,000 or so clones; more than 80% are singletons. This sequence originates from a human donor in good health. Material for sequencing was CD4+ T cells sorted from blood. The chain has TRBV30 and TRBJ2-1, with D perhaps matching TRBD2 (5 bases). CDR3 DNA sequence: TGTGCCTGGAGACCTCGGGGTTACAATGAGCAGTTCTTC. Amino acid sequence: CAWRPRGYNEQFF.